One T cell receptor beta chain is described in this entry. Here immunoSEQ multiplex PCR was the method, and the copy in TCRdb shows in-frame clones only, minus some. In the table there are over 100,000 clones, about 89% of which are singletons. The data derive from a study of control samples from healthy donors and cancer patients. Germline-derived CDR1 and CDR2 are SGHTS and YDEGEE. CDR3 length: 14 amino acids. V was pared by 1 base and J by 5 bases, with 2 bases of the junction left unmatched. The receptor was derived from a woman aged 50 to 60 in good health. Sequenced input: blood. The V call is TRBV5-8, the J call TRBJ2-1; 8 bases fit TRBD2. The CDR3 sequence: CASSLFGGDNEQFF. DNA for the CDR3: TGTGCCAGCAGCTTGTTCGGGGGGGACAATGAGCAGTTCTTC.